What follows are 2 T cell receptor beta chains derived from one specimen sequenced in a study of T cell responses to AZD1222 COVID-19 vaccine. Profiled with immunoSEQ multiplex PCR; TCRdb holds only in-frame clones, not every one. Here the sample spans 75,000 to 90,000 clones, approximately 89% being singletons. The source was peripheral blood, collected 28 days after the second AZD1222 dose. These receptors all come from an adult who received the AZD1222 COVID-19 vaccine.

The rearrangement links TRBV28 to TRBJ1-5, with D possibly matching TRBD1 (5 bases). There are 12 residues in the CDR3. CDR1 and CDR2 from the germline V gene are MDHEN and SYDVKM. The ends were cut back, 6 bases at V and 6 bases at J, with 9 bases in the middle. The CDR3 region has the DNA TGTGCCAGCAGCTGGGGCCCTCAGCCCCAGCATTTT. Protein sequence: CASSWGPQPQHF.

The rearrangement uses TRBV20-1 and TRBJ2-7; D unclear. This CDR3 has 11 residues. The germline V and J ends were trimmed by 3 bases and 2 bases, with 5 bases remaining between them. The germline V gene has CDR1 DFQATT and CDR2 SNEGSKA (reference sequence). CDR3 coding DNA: TGCAGTGCTAGCGTGGCCTACGAGCAGTACTTC. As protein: CSASVAYEQYF.